The 3 T cell receptor beta chains in this list originate from one sample, sequenced in a study of blood T cell repertoires in COVID-19. Sequencing was performed with immunoSEQ multiplex PCR; in TCRdb, only in-frame clones are kept and a portion is missing. This sample yields roughly 150,000 clones, of which over 75% are seen a single time; approximately 40% belongs to the top ten. The specimen was peripheral blood. All receptors come from a human donor in a cohort sampled during active COVID-19.

The genes are TRBV5-6 and TRBJ2-2, with TRBD2 identical over 8 bases. In germline, CDR1 is SGHDT, CDR2 YYEEEE. There are 16 residues in the CDR3. Trimming cost V 4 bases and J 5 bases; bases outside gene matches: 10. The chain's CDR3 is CASSAERGGQTGELFF. The CDR3 DNA reads TGTGCCAGCAGCGCCGAACGGGGGGGCCAGACCGGGGAGCTGTTTTTT.

The CDR3 reads CASSIERQSSAFF. The CDR3 nucleotides read TGTGCCAGTAGTATAGAACGACAATCGAGTGCTTTCTTT. The chain uses TRBV19 and TRBJ1-1; D is undetermined. The V end lost 0 bases, the J end lost 11 bases, and 13 bases lay between the germline ends. The CDR3 covers 13 residues. Germline V lookup: CDR1 LNHDA, CDR2 SQIVND (reference sequence).

The chain combines TRBV7-2 with TRBJ1-1; 8 bases align to TRBD1. Germline-derived CDR1 and CDR2 are SGHTA and FQGNSA. With 4 bases clipped from V and 4 bases from J, the junction kept 2 bases outside the gene matches. The length of the CDR3 is 13 residues. The CDR3 here is CASSWDRSTEAFF. Written as DNA, the CDR3 is TGTGCCAGCAGCTGGGACAGGAGCACTGAAGCTTTCTTT.